The 29 T cell receptor beta chains listed next were all sequenced from one sample in a study of T cell repertoires in cytomegalovirus infection. No antigen is known for these receptors. TCRdb independently ran MiXCR on the reads; one entry per CDR3 protein. The repertoire consists of about 220,000 distinct CDR3 sequences, with approximately 40% occurring once and the leading ten covering 55% to 60%. The sample was CD8+ T cells from cultured PBMCs, taken from culture after CMV antigen stimulation. Receptor source: a human donor in good health (CMV status not recorded). Some clones in this sample may be carry-over from other donors' samples.

The chain uses TRBV9 and TRBJ2-7, with D possibly called TRBD1 or TRBD2 (5 bases each). Germline V CDR1 and CDR2: SGDLS, YYNGEE. CDR3 length equals 14 residues. Trimming shortened V by 0 bases and J by 5 bases, and 12 bases separated the two germline ends. CDR3 protein: CASSVGGAPHEQYF. CDR3 sequence (DNA): TGTGCCAGCAGCGTAGGAGGGGCCCCCCACGAGCAGTACTTC.

This clonotype appeared once. A read error may be the cause here, since a much bigger clone is one base away. V usage is TRBV7-6 and J usage is TRBJ1-3; possibly TRBD1 for D (6 bases). The CDR3 runs to 17 residues. The germline V gene has CDR1 SGHVS and CDR2 FNYEAQ. The CDR3 loop is CASNLLLDSSSGTTIYF. CDR3 in DNA: TGTGCCAGCAACCTACTCTTGGACAGTAGCTCTGGAACCACCATATATTTT.

The chain is built from TRBV20-1 and TRBJ2-1; 7 bases match TRBD2. CDR1 is DFQATT, CDR2 SNEGSKA, per germline (reference sequence). There are 15 residues in the CDR3. J was trimmed by 8 bases and V by 3 bases; bases with no gene match: 13. The CDR3 DNA sequence: TGCAGTGCTAGGAAGGGGAGGGCTGTATCTTATGAGCAGTTCTTC. Translated: CSARKGRAVSYEQFF.

This clonotype was counted between two and nine times. The rearrangement links TRBV20-1 to TRBJ2-5; D not resolved. Germline V gene data show CDR1 as DFQATT and CDR2 as SNEGSKA (reference sequence). Trimming removed 1 base from V and 1 base from J, with 16 bases in between. The CDR3 spans 16 residues. The CDR3 nucleotides read TGCAGTGCTAGAGTTGGCGCAGCAAATGTCCAAGAGACCCAGTACTTC. As protein: CSARVGAANVQETQYF.

The V call is TRBV20-1, the J call TRBJ1-3, with no clear D. The CDR3 sequence is 15 residues long. Germline V gene sequence: CDR1 DFQATT, CDR2 SNEGSKA (reference sequence). The V end lost 2 bases, the J end lost 0 bases, and 11 bases lay between the germline ends. CDR3: CSARFPGTSGNTIYF. CDR3 sequence (DNA): TGCAGTGCTAGATTCCCAGGAACCTCTGGAAACACCATATATTTT.

Only one count was recorded for this clonotype. In DNA, the CDR3 is TGTGCCAGTAGTACATTGGTTCCGGGAGGAATAAACGAGCAGTACTTC. This translates into CASSTLVPGGINEQYF. J is TRBJ2-7 and V is TRBV19; 7 bases fit TRBD2. J gave up 5 bases and V 4 bases, and 14 bases lay outside the gene matches. This CDR3 spans 16 amino acids. Germline assignment: CDR1 LNHDA and CDR2 SQIVND (reference sequence).

CDR3: CASSLAIRGREGNEQFF. The CDR3 nucleotides are TGCGCCAGCAGCTTGGCCATTCGGGGGCGCGAGGGCAATGAGCAGTTCTTC. The genes are TRBV5-1 and TRBJ2-1; D tentatively reads TRBD1 or TRBD2 (6 bases each). Germline V gives CDR1 SGHRS, CDR2 YFSETQ. The germline V and J ends were trimmed by 0 bases and 6 bases, with 19 bases remaining between them. The CDR3 sequence is 17 residues long.

The V and J genes are TRBV3-1 and TRBJ2-3, with a tentative D call TRBD2 (6 bases). Germline V gene data show CDR1 as LGHDT and CDR2 as YNNKEL (reference sequence). Trimming took 4 bases from V and 2 from J, leaving 16 bases between them. The CDR3 is 16 amino acids. Written as DNA, the CDR3 is TGTGCCAGCAGCCGCTTAGATTTAGCGGACACAGATACGCAGTATTTT. Protein: CASSRLDLADTDTQYF.

The V gene is TRBV7-3, the J gene TRBJ2-5; TRBD2 matches 7 bases. The germline V gene encodes CDR1 SGHTA and CDR2 FQGTGA. The CDR3 is made up of 14 amino acids. V lost 5 bases and J lost 5; bases outside the gene matches: 8. The CDR3 DNA reads TGTGCCAGCAGCCCAACGGGAGGTTATGAGACCCAGTACTTC. This gives the protein CASSPTGGYETQYF.

The chain has TRBV5-6 and TRBJ2-1; tentatively, D is TRBD1 or TRBD2 (5 bases each). Germline CDR1 is SGHDT and CDR2 is YYEEEE. Trimming stripped 4 bases from V and 10 bases from J, with 12 bases between. The length of the CDR3 is 12 residues. Written as DNA, the CDR3 is TGTGCCAGCAGCGGGGGACGAACAGAGCAGTTCTTC. Translation gives CASSGGRTEQFF.

This clonotype was observed a few times. CDR3 sequence (DNA): TGCAGCGTTGAAGCGGCCAGCTACGAGCAGTACTTC. Translated: CSVEAASYEQYF. The genes are TRBV29-1 and TRBJ2-7; D uncertain. This CDR3 is 12 amino acids long. Trimming stripped 1 base from V and 3 bases from J, with 7 bases between. From germline, CDR1 is SQVTM and CDR2 ANQGSEA.

This clonotype showed up many times. This rearrangement joins TRBV4-2 to TRBJ2-1; TRBD2 aligns across 7 bases. The CDR3 is 13 residues long. The germline V gene encodes CDR1 LGHNA and CDR2 YNFKEQ. V lost 6 bases, J lost 7 bases, and 6 bases stayed unmatched. The CDR3 loop reads CASRGGRTNEQFF. CDR3 DNA: TGTGCCAGCAGGGGCGGGAGAACAAATGAGCAGTTCTTC.

This clonotype came up a few times. The chain employs TRBV7-2 and TRBJ2-5, with TRBD1 matching over 8 bases. This CDR3 is 15 amino acids long. The junction had 10 bases not matched to a gene; V was cut back by 5 bases and J by 5 bases. Germline V CDR1 and CDR2: SGHTA, FQGNSA. CDR3 DNA: TGTGCCAGCAGCACGATAACGGACAGGGACGAGACCCAGTACTTC. Translated, it gives CASSTITDRDETQYF. Full variable domain (remainder filled in from reference TRBV7-2 and TRBJ2-5): GAGVSQSPSNKVTEKGKDVELRCDPISGHTALYWYRQSLGQGLEFLIYFQGNSAPDKSGLPSDRFSAERTGGSVSTLTIQRTQQEDSAVYLCASSTITDRDETQYFGPGTRLLVL.

V is TRBV7-6 and J is TRBJ2-2, with D hard to call. The CDR3 spans 14 residues. Germline CDR1 reads SGHVS; CDR2 reads FNYEAQ. Trimming took off 6 bases at V and 0 bases at J, with 8 bases between the two ends. The CDR3 is CASSESPNTGELFF. The CDR3 coding sequence is TGTGCCAGCAGTGAGAGCCCGAACACCGGGGAGCTGTTTTTT. Together with reference TRBV7-6 and TRBJ2-2, the CDR3 gives the full variable domain: GAGVSQSPRYKVTKRGQDVALRCDPISGHVSLYWYRQALGQGPEFLTYFNYEAQQDKSGLPNDRFSAERPEGSISTLTIQRTEQRDSAMYRCASSESPNTGELFFGEGSRLTVL.

Here the CDR3 DNA reads TGTGCCAGCAGGCCTTTCCGGGACAGAACTTACAATGAGCAGTTCTTC. It is translated as CASRPFRDRTYNEQFF. V and J are TRBV28 and TRBJ2-1, with TRBD1 matching 7 bases. The junction had 12 bases not matched to a gene; V was cut back by 6 bases and J by 4 bases. The CDR3 consists of 16 residues. Germline values: CDR1 MDHEN, CDR2 SYDVKM.

This clonotype was counted a few times. The chain employs TRBV28 and TRBJ2-7; 7 nucleotides match TRBD1. CDR1 MDHEN and CDR2 SYDVKM come from the germline V gene. V dropped 7 bases and J dropped 0; count of bases not matched to a gene: 6. The CDR3 sequence is 14 residues long. The CDR3 loop reads CASTPTGSSYEQYF. CDR3 nucleotide sequence: TGTGCCAGCACTCCGACAGGGAGCTCCTACGAGCAGTACTTC.

The V and J genes are TRBV28 and TRBJ2-5; 9 bases are a match to TRBD1. Losses at the gene ends were 6 bases for V and 1 base for J; bases not matched to a gene: 9. Germline assignment: CDR1 MDHEN and CDR2 SYDVKM. The CDR3 length is 16 residues. The CDR3 loop is CASSLDRGDFQETQYF. CDR3 DNA: TGTGCCAGCAGCCTGGACAGGGGTGACTTCCAAGAGACCCAGTACTTC.

V usage is TRBV6-6 and J usage is TRBJ2-2; 10 bases map to TRBD2. Germline CDR1 and CDR2: MNHNY and SVGAGI (reference sequence). This CDR3 region has 18 residues. V dropped 2 bases and J dropped 2; count of bases not matched to a gene: 8. The CDR3 DNA reads as TGTGCCAGCAGTTACCCGAGCGGGGGGGGCCCCAACACCGGGGAGCTGTTTTTT. This encodes CASSYPSGGGPNTGELFF.

The rearrangement joins TRBV19 to TRBJ1-5; D call uncertain. V shed 2 bases and J shed 1 base, with 12 bases lying between them. The V gene's germline CDR1 is LNHDA and CDR2 SQIVND (reference sequence). The CDR3 runs to 16 residues. CDR3 DNA sequence: TGTGCCAGTAGTATACCCAGGCAGACCAGCAATCAGCCCCAGCATTTT. Translated: CASSIPRQTSNQPQHF.

CDR3 coding DNA: TGTGCCAGCAGCTTAGCCGCGACAGGGGTGGTGAACACTGAAGCTTTCTTT. It translates to CASSLAATGVVNTEAFF. The chain employs TRBV7-8 and TRBJ1-1, with TRBD1 identical over 8 bases. The junction had 6 bases not matched to a gene; V was cut back by 0 bases and J by 0 bases. The germline CDR1 and CDR2 sequences are SGHVS and FQNEAQ. The CDR3 totals 17 residues. Drawing the rest from reference TRBV7-8 and TRBJ1-1, the complete variable domain is GAGVSQSPRYKVAKRGQDVALRCDPISGHVSLFWYQQALGQGPEFLTYFQNEAQLDKSGLPSDRFFAERPEGSVSTLKIQRTQQEDSAVYLCASSLAATGVVNTEAFFGQGTRLTVV.

This clonotype was seen repeatedly, ten times or more. The rearrangement uses TRBV28 and TRBJ1-5; D is uncertain. The CDR3 extends over 18 amino acids. With 3 bases removed from V and 0 bases from J, the gap between germline ends came to 18 bases. The V gene's germline CDR1 is MDHEN and CDR2 SYDVKM. The CDR3 DNA follows: TGTGCCAGCAGTTTTGGGTTGGGGATTACCTATAGCAATCAGCCCCAGCATTTT. This codes for CASSFGLGITYSNQPQHF.

The chain recombines TRBV6-1 with TRBJ2-7; 7 bases line up with TRBD2. Trimming removed 6 bases from V and 4 bases from J; junction bases left unmatched: 12. There are 15 residues in the CDR3. CDR1 is MNHNS and CDR2 is SASEGT in the germline V gene. The DNA for the CDR3 is TGTGCCAGCAGCCCCGGCCCAGCGGGGTTGTACGAGCAGTACTTC. Protein: CASSPGPAGLYEQYF.

The chain employs TRBV4-2 and TRBJ2-7, with 7 bases that match TRBD2. Germline V CDR1 and CDR2: LGHNA, YNFKEQ. CDR3 size: 16 residues. V lost 0 bases to trimming and J lost 4 bases; unmatched junction nucleotides: 9. The CDR3 DNA reads TGTGCCAGCAGCCAAGATCCGGGGGAGGGCCGGTACGAGCAGTACTTC. Protein: CASSQDPGEGRYEQYF.

The V call is TRBV7-9, the J call TRBJ1-2; unclear D gene. V was shortened by 5 bases and J by 6 bases, with 16 bases between the two germline ends. This CDR3 comprises 14 residues. The germline CDR1 and CDR2 sequences are SEHNR and FQNEAQ (reference sequence). The CDR3 is CASSPLGRVDGYTF. The CDR3 DNA follows: TGTGCCAGCAGCCCTCTAGGCAGAGTGGATGGCTACACCTTC.

The chain carries TRBV7-6 and TRBJ2-3; D possibly corresponds to TRBD1 (6 bases). Germline CDR1 and CDR2: SGHVS and FNYEAQ. V was shortened by 5 bases and J by 10 bases, with 10 bases between the two germline ends. This CDR3 has 11 amino acids. CDR3 in amino acids: CASSPEGAQYF. The CDR3 DNA reads TGTGCCAGCAGCCCCGAGGGGGCGCAGTATTTT.

The table lists this clonotype with a few counts. V and J are TRBV15 and TRBJ2-7, with a possible D match to TRBD1 (6 bases). From germline, CDR1 is LNHNV and CDR2 YYDKDF (reference sequence). V lost 2 bases, J lost 5 bases, and 13 bases lay in between. This CDR3 is 14 amino acids long. Here the CDR3 reads CATSRPGDIHEQYF. The CDR3 nucleotides are TGTGCCACCAGCAGACCTGGGGACATCCACGAGCAGTACTTC.

A few counts support this clonotype. The V gene is TRBV7-2, the J gene TRBJ2-7, with D tentatively TRBD2 (6 bases). Germline lookup yields CDR1 SGHTA and CDR2 FQGNSA. V was pared by 5 bases and J by 2 bases, with 16 bases between. The CDR3 has 15 amino acids. The DNA for the CDR3 is TGTGCCAGCAGCCTCGGATCCCGCGGGGCCTACGAGCAGTACTTC. Its translation is CASSLGSRGAYEQYF.

This clonotype has only one observation. V usage is TRBV24-1 and J usage is TRBJ2-3; D ambiguous. Looked up from germline, CDR1 is KGHDR and CDR2 is SFDVKD. The CDR3 extends over 12 amino acids. The V and J ends lost 9 bases and 4 bases respectively, with 10 bases between them. The CDR3 loop reads CATPSNPDTQYF. Here the CDR3 DNA reads TGTGCCACCCCTTCCAACCCAGATACGCAGTATTTT.

This chain joins TRBV12-3 or TRBV12-4 and TRBJ2-4, with D possibly TRBD2 on 5 matching bases. Trimming took 4 bases from V and 8 from J, leaving 15 bases between them. CDR3 length equals 14 residues. The CDR3 reads CASSSGGLGDIQYF. Written as DNA, the CDR3 is TGTGCCAGCAGTTCTGGCGGTCTCGGGGACATTCAGTACTTC.